The 27 T cell receptor beta chains reported below all come from one sample, sequenced in a study of shared clonotypes between healthy human individuals. Only in-frame clones appear in the TCRdb table, and some are missing; sequencing was by immunoSEQ multiplex PCR. This table holds roughly 2 million clones, 90% to 95% found once. The sample was naive CD4+ T cells sorted from blood. Indicated subset: CD45RA+ positively selected. The source is a man between 18 and 29 years old in good health.

The chain is built from TRBV7-8 and TRBJ2-1, with D possibly being TRBD2 (5 bases). The germline V gene has CDR1 SGHVS and CDR2 FQNEAQ. The CDR3 spans 15 residues. V lost 5 bases and J lost 6, with 17 bases in between. The CDR3 protein is CASSPGRGLFNEQFF. The CDR3 region has the DNA TGTGCCAGCAGCCCCGGCAGAGGGTTATTCAATGAGCAGTTCTTC.

The V and J genes are TRBV7-9 and TRBJ2-2, with 12 bases identical to TRBD1. V lost 3 bases to trimming and J lost 6 bases; unmatched junction nucleotides: 14. CDR1 and CDR2 (germline): SEHNR, FQNEAQ (reference sequence). The CDR3 is made up of 19 amino acids. The CDR3 DNA reads as TGTGCCAGCAGCTTGTCCGGGACAGGGGGCGCCCCTAAGGCCGGGGAGCTGTTTTTT. As protein: CASSLSGTGGAPKAGELFF.

This clone has only one observation. The V and J genes are TRBV20-1 and TRBJ2-1; TRBD2 might be the D (6 bases). The V gene's germline CDR1 is DFQATT and CDR2 SNEGSKA (reference sequence). The CDR3 sequence is 11 residues long. Trimming cost V 3 bases and J 9 bases, with 9 bases left between them. The CDR3 region has the DNA TGCAGTGCTAGCCCGCGGGGTGAGCAGTTCTTC. Its translation: CSASPRGEQFF.

The rearrangement uses TRBV28 and TRBJ1-5; the match to TRBD1 covers 7 bases. V trimming: 5 bases; J trimming: 3 bases; junction bases outside the gene matches: 4. Germline CDR1 reads MDHEN; CDR2 reads SYDVKM. This CDR3 is 14 amino acids long. The CDR3 reads CASSAGTVNQPQHF. CDR3 coding DNA: TGTGCCAGCAGTGCGGGGACAGTCAATCAGCCCCAGCATTTT.

The rearrangement joins TRBV7-9 to TRBJ2-7, with 8 bases matching TRBD2. The CDR3 is made up of 15 amino acids. The germline V gene encodes CDR1 SEHNR and CDR2 FQNEAQ (reference sequence). The ends lost 0 bases at V and 5 bases at J; junction bases unmatched: 6. CDR3 loop: CASSLAASGFNEQYF. The DNA for the CDR3 is TGTGCCAGCAGCTTAGCGGCTAGCGGGTTCAACGAGCAGTACTTC.

As to this clone: This likely comes from a read error, as the CDR3 has no conserved phenylalanine or tryptophan at its end. It is unclear where the CDR3 begins or ends on the DNA, so no DNA is shown, and the CDR3 is as TCRdb lists it. V is TRBV28 and J is TRBJ1-2; TRBD1, the table's D call, was not compared with the DNA. The germline CDR1 and CDR2 sequences are MDHEN and SYDVKM. With termini counted, the CDR3 has 12 amino acids. The CDR3 sequence is CASSRRTGYSFL.

This chain joins TRBV7-2 and TRBJ2-3; D ambiguous. Germline assignment: CDR1 SGHTA and CDR2 FQGNSA. CDR3 length: 12 amino acids. With 4 bases removed from V and 2 bases from J, the gap between germline ends came to 4 bases. The CDR3 here is CASSSTTDTQYF. CDR3 DNA sequence: TGTGCCAGCAGCTCCACCACAGATACGCAGTATTTT.

Note on this clone: Distinct nucleotide sequences in the sample also encode this CDR3. V and J are TRBV5-1 and TRBJ2-1; D remains ambiguous. Germline loops: CDR1 SGHRS, CDR2 YFSETQ. V lost 0 bases and J 0 bases, leaving 10 bases between the germline ends. This CDR3 has 16 residues. The CDR3 nucleotides read TGCGCCAGCAGCTTGGTGCCGGATAGCTCCTACAATGAGCAGTTCTTC. Its protein is CASSLVPDSSYNEQFF.

The chain carries TRBV7-8 and TRBJ2-7; D ambiguous. The V end lost 1 base, the J end lost 2 bases, and 12 bases lay between the germline ends. CDR1 is SGHVS and CDR2 is FQNEAQ in the germline V gene. The CDR3 is made up of 15 amino acids. CDR3 DNA sequence: TGTGCCAGCAGCTTAGTCAGCCCCGAAGCCTACGAGCAGTACTTC. This gives the protein CASSLVSPEAYEQYF.

The chain employs TRBV12-5 and TRBJ2-7, with D maybe TRBD2 (6 bases). Per germline, CDR1 LGHNT and CDR2 FRNRAP. The germline V and J ends were trimmed by 3 bases and 0 bases, with 24 bases remaining between them. The CDR3 consists of 19 residues. The CDR3 DNA reads TGTGCTAGTGGTTTTCGGCCTAGCACCTCCGGGGGAAGCTCCTACGAGCAGTACTTC. It translates to CASGFRPSTSGGSSYEQYF. The variable domain in full, with the rest retrieved from reference TRBV12-5 and TRBJ2-7, is DARVTQTPRHKVTEMGQEVTMRCQPILGHNTVFWYRQTMMQGLELLAYFRNRAPLDDSGMPKDRFSAEMPDATLATLKIQPSEPRDSAVYFCASGFRPSTSGGSSYEQYFGPGTRLTVT.

The genes are TRBV4-2 and TRBJ2-1; unclear D gene. This CDR3 is 14 amino acids long. Germline V CDR1 and CDR2: LGHNA, YNFKEQ. Trimming took off 0 bases at V and 7 bases at J, with 10 bases between the two ends. CDR3 in amino acids: CASSQDRAKNEQFF. As DNA, the CDR3 is TGTGCCAGCAGCCAAGATAGAGCGAAAAATGAGCAGTTCTTC.

The chain uses TRBV6-1 and TRBJ2-7, with TRBD2 identical over 9 bases. Looked up from germline, CDR1 is MNHNS and CDR2 is SASEGT. The CDR3 has 15 residues. Trimming removed 6 bases from V and 6 bases from J; junction bases left unmatched: 12. Here the CDR3 reads CASRPRREGLSEQYF. The CDR3 coding sequence is TGTGCCAGCAGACCCCGGCGGGAGGGACTCTCCGAGCAGTACTTC.

The chain employs TRBV28 and TRBJ1-3, with a tentative D call TRBD1 (5 bases). There are 16 residues in the CDR3. The germline V gene has CDR1 MDHEN and CDR2 SYDVKM. Trimming stripped 2 bases from V and 0 bases from J, with 11 bases between. The CDR3 is CASSLQGAISGNTIYF. The CDR3 nucleotides read TGTGCCAGCAGTTTACAGGGAGCGATCTCTGGAAACACCATATATTTT.

This sequence joins TRBV5-1 and TRBJ2-7, with D tentatively TRBD2 (8 bases). Germline CDR1 SGHRS, CDR2 YFSETQ. The V and J ends lost 0 bases and 0 bases respectively, with 13 bases between them. CDR3 length equals 16 residues. The DNA of the CDR3 is TGCGCCAGCAGCTTGGCAGGGGGGACTAGCTCCTACGAGCAGTACTTC. Its translation: CASSLAGGTSSYEQYF.

The rearrangement joins TRBV15 to TRBJ1-2; a possible D gene is TRBD1 (6 bases). This CDR3 is built from 14 residues. Germline loops: CDR1 LNHNV, CDR2 YYDKDF (reference sequence). V was shortened by 3 bases and J by 1 base, with 9 bases between the two germline ends. Written as DNA, the CDR3 is TGTGCCACCAGCAGCGAGGACAGTAACTATGGCTACACCTTC. Protein: CATSSEDSNYGYTF. The whole variable domain, remainder taken from reference TRBV15 and TRBJ1-2, is DAMVIQNPRYQVTQFGKPVTLSCSQTLNHNVMYWYQQKSSQAPKLLFHYYDKDFNNEADTPDNFQSRRPNTSFCFLDIRSPGLGDTAMYLCATSSEDSNYGYTFGSGTRLTVV.

V gene TRBV10-1 combines with J gene TRBJ1-4; perhaps TRBD1 as D (5 bases). The CDR3 covers 14 residues. With 5 bases removed from V and 6 bases from J, the gap between germline ends came to 13 bases. From germline, CDR1 is WNHNN and CDR2 SYGVQD (reference sequence). CDR3 nucleotide sequence: TGCGCCAGCAGTCTCAGGGACCACTATGAAAAACTGTTTTTT. This gives the protein CASSLRDHYEKLFF.

The V gene is TRBV7-2, the J gene TRBJ1-6; no clear D gene. The CDR3 sequence is 16 residues long. V lost 1 base to trimming and J lost 4 bases, with 11 bases between them. The germline V gene has CDR1 SGHTA and CDR2 FQGNSA. Here the CDR3 DNA reads TGTGCCAGCAGCTTAGATCCGTACAGATATAATTCACCCCTCCACTTT. The encoded protein is CASSLDPYRYNSPLHF.

The rearrangement uses TRBV6-1 and TRBJ1-2; D is ambiguous. Per germline, CDR1 MNHNS and CDR2 SASEGT. This CDR3 contains 14 residues. The V end lost 3 bases, the J end lost 2 bases, and 10 bases lay between the germline ends. CDR3 DNA: TGTGCCAGCAGTGACCCCGCACAGAACTATGGCTACACCTTC. Protein product: CASSDPAQNYGYTF.

This clone was seen once. The same CDR3 arises from other DNA sequences in this sample as well. The chain couples TRBV7-2 to TRBJ2-1, with 12 bases fitting TRBD2. Germline loops: CDR1 SGHTA, CDR2 FQGNSA. The CDR3 runs 15 residues. V lost 1 base, J lost 7 bases, and 2 bases stayed unmatched. CDR3 residues: CASSLELAGGNEQFF. The CDR3 DNA reads as TGTGCCAGCAGCTTAGAACTAGCGGGGGGTAATGAGCAGTTCTTC.

The genes are TRBV9 and TRBJ2-1; D is ambiguous. This CDR3 contains 14 residues. Per the germline V gene, CDR1 is SGDLS and CDR2 is YYNGEE. Trimming stripped 4 bases from V and 0 bases from J, with 8 bases between. The CDR3 nucleotides are TGTGCCAGCAGCCCCCGCGTCTCCTACAATGAGCAGTTCTTC. Translated, it gives CASSPRVSYNEQFF.

On this clone: One end of the junction does not line up with germline, which may come from a read error. The CDR3 nucleotides are TGTGCCGGCAGACCCGGGGGGTTTCATGGCTACACCTTC. This encodes CAGRPGGFHGYTF. The J gene is TRBJ1-2, the V gene TRBV6-1; a possible D gene is TRBD1 (5 bases). The CDR3 runs 13 residues. Germline V gives CDR1 MNHNS, CDR2 SASEGT.

V is TRBV2 and J is TRBJ2-1; 9 nucleotides line up with TRBD2. The germline CDR1 and CDR2 sequences are SNHLY and FYNNEI. The CDR3 totals 14 residues. J lost 14 bases, V lost 7 bases, and 15 bases had no gene match. The CDR3 sequence: CASTVELAGLGEFF. For the CDR3, the DNA is TGTGCCAGCACAGTGGAACTAGCGGGCCTGGGGGAGTTCTTC.

The genes are TRBV18 and TRBJ2-4; 9 bases are a match to TRBD1. CDR1 is KGHSH, CDR2 LQKENI, per germline. With V trimmed by 2 bases and J by 4 bases, 0 bases remained unmatched. The length of the CDR3 is 14 residues. Here the CDR3 DNA reads TGTGCCAGCTCACCAGGGACAGGGAAAAACATTCAGTACTTC. This sequence encodes CASSPGTGKNIQYF.

About this clone: The same CDR3 also results from other DNA sequences found in this sample. CDR3 DNA: TGCAGTGCAGGGGAGCAGTACTTC. Translating it yields CSAGEQYF. This chain joins TRBV20-1 and TRBJ2-7; the D is unclear. The germline V and J ends were trimmed by 6 bases and 7 bases, with 4 bases remaining between them. Germline V gives CDR1 DFQATT, CDR2 SNEGSKA (reference sequence). CDR3 length equals 8 residues.

This sequence joins TRBV18 and TRBJ2-7, with D tentatively TRBD1 or TRBD2 (5 bases each). Trimming removed 2 bases at V and 1 base at J, with 12 bases between. This CDR3 spans 15 amino acids. Looked up from germline, CDR1 is KGHSH and CDR2 is LQKENI. The CDR3 sequence is CASSPGGVPSYEQYF. CDR3 nucleotide sequence: TGTGCCAGCTCACCAGGGGGAGTCCCTTCCTACGAGCAGTACTTC. The entire variable domain, with the rest obtained from reference TRBV18 and TRBJ2-7, is as follows: NAGVMQNPRHLVRRRGQEARLRCSPMKGHSHVYWYRQLPEEGLKFMVYLQKENIIDESGMPKERFSAEFPKEGPSILRIQQVVRGDSAAYFCASSPGGVPSYEQYFGPGTRLTVT.

The chain couples TRBV10-3 to TRBJ2-5; D remains ambiguous. V was pared by 7 bases and J by 5 bases, with 14 bases between. CDR1 is ENHRY and CDR2 is SYGVKD in the germline V gene. This CDR3 is 13 amino acids long. The CDR3: CAIKVQDGETQYF. DNA for the CDR3: TGTGCCATCAAGGTGCAGGATGGGGAGACCCAGTACTTC.

Worth noting for this clone: The sample carries other DNA sequences with the same CDR3. This rearrangement joins TRBV7-9 to TRBJ1-4, with D possibly TRBD1 on 6 matching bases. The CDR3 length is 14 residues. V was cut by 5 bases and J by 4 bases, with 11 bases left in between. CDR1 and CDR2 (germline): SEHNR, FQNEAQ (reference sequence). In DNA form, the CDR3 reads TGTGCCAGCAGCCTCGGACAGATTAATGAAAAACTGTTTTTT. Protein: CASSLGQINEKLFF.